These 22 T cell receptor beta chains share one sample of origin, sequenced in a study of T cells in Graves' hyperthyroidism and ophthalmopathy. What was amplified from RNA transcripts were TCR beta CDR3 regions. The TCR CDR3 was amplified in a first-round RT-PCR using the HTBI primer set. TCRdb used MiXCR to reprocess the multiplex PCR reads, holding one entry per CDR3 protein. The sample lists about 720,000 distinct CDR3 sequences; about a sixth were seen once. The sequenced sample consisted of blood. The receptors were sampled from a man between 18 and 29 years old with Graves' hyperthyroidism.

This clonotype was seen at least ten times. This rearrangement joins TRBV29-1 to TRBJ2-3, with D maybe TRBD1 (6 bases). The CDR3 consists of 16 residues. CDR1 and CDR2 (germline): SQVTM, ANQGSEA. Trimming removed 1 base at V and 5 bases at J, with 19 bases between. The CDR3 loop is CSVEGGRQVVGDTQYF. Written as DNA, the CDR3 is TGCAGCGTTGAAGGGGGGAGACAGGTGGTGGGAGATACGCAGTATTTT.

This clonotype was recorded many times. The chain employs TRBV2 and TRBJ2-5; D is possibly TRBD2 (6 bases). Looked up from germline, CDR1 is SNHLY and CDR2 is FYNNEI. This CDR3 has 14 amino acids. Trimming took off 4 bases at V and 4 bases at J, with 13 bases between the two ends. DNA of the CDR3: TGTGCCAGCAGTGCAGGCGGGATATCAGAGACCCAGTACTTC. Its translation is CASSAGGISETQYF. The full variable domain, rest sourced from reference TRBV2 and TRBJ2-5, is EPEVTQTPSHQVTQMGQEVILRCVPISNHLYFYWYRQILGQKVEFLVSFYNNEISEKSEIFDDQFSVERPDGSNFTLKIRSTKLEDSAMYFCASSAGGISETQYFGPGTRLLVL.

This clonotype has more than one count but fewer than ten. This sequence joins TRBV3-1 and TRBJ1-5; no reliable D call. V shed 8 bases and J shed 5 bases, with 16 bases lying between them. This CDR3 has 14 amino acids. CDR1 and CDR2 from the germline V gene are LGHDT and YNNKEL (reference sequence). CDR3 nucleotides: TGTGCCAGCTCGCCCACGGTGGGCCATCAGCCCCAGCATTTT. Translating gives CASSPTVGHQPQHF.

This chain connects TRBV10-3 to TRBJ1-2; D call uncertain. The germline V and J ends were trimmed by 6 bases and 8 bases, with 10 bases remaining between them. Germline values: CDR1 ENHRY, CDR2 SYGVKD. The CDR3 loop spans 11 amino acids. CDR3 nucleotide sequence: TGTGCCATCAGGACTCGGCCGGGCTACACCTTC. This encodes CAIRTRPGYTF.

The genes are TRBV9 and TRBJ2-1; D is uncertain. Trimming took 0 bases from V and 6 from J, leaving 10 bases between them. The CDR3 is 14 residues long. Germline CDR1 reads SGDLS; CDR2 reads YYNGEE. CDR3 DNA sequence: TGTGCCAGCAGCGTAGCAACGCACGTCAATGAGCAGTTCTTC. Its translation: CASSVATHVNEQFF.

V and J are TRBV29-1 and TRBJ2-1, with 9 bases identical to TRBD2. CDR3 length: 12 residues. The junction had 5 bases not matched to a gene; V was cut back by 8 bases and J by 6 bases. Germline V gene lookup returns CDR1 SQVTM and CDR2 ANQGSEA. CDR3 nucleotides: TGCAGCACGGGACTAGCTGTCAATGAGCAGTTCTTC. Translation: CSTGLAVNEQFF.

With regard to this clonotype: One end of the junction does not line up with germline, which may come from a read error. The chain links TRBV20-1 to TRBJ1-1; D is perhaps TRBD1 (5 bases). The CDR3 runs 14 residues. The germline V gene has CDR1 DFQATT and CDR2 SNEGSKA (reference sequence). For the CDR3, the DNA is TGCAGTGGATTAGTGGGGGGTAGGGGTACTGAAGCTCTCTTT. It encodes CSGLVGGRGTEALF.

This clonotype has more than one count but fewer than ten. The chain joins TRBV28 to TRBJ2-2; 7 bases map to TRBD1. CDR3 length: 14 residues. CDR1 is MDHEN and CDR2 is SYDVKM in the germline V gene. V gave up 7 bases and J gave up 4 bases; unmatched junction bases: 6. CDR3: CASTTGHGTGELFF. CDR3 nucleotide sequence: TGTGCCAGCACGACAGGGCACGGCACCGGGGAGCTGTTTTTT.

Turning to this clonotype: This may arise from a read error, as a much more abundant clone is one base away. The CDR3 does not close with the conserved phenylalanine or tryptophan, likely indicating a read error. The rearrangement joins TRBV2 to TRBJ2-1; D call uncertain. Trimming took off 8 bases at V and 6 bases at J, with 11 bases between the two ends. Germline V gives CDR1 SNHLY, CDR2 FYNNEI. This CDR3 contains 12 residues. CDR3 nucleotides: TGTGCCAGCTCTAGTGATGCCAATGAGCAGTTCCTC. Its protein product is CASSSDANEQFL.

This sequence joins TRBV9 and TRBJ2-2, with 7 bases fitting TRBD1. The CDR3 loop spans 17 amino acids. The V gene end was trimmed by 0 bases and the J gene end by 0 bases; junction bases not matched to a gene: 5. The germline gives CDR1 SGDLS, CDR2 YYNGEE. CDR3 nucleotides: TGTGCCAGCAGCGTAGCCCTTGGACAGGCGAACACCGGGGAGCTGTTTTTT. Translating it yields CASSVALGQANTGELFF.

This clonotype was observed a handful of times. This chain joins TRBV6-1 and TRBJ1-1; D gene unclear. V lost 4 bases to trimming and J lost 8 bases, with 8 bases between them. CDR3 size: 11 residues. CDR1 and CDR2 from the germline V gene are MNHNS and SASEGT. The chain's CDR3 is CASSAGLEAFF. The CDR3, as DNA: TGTGCCAGCAGTGCCGGGCTGGAAGCTTTCTTT.

This rearrangement joins TRBV11-1 to TRBJ2-1; no clear D gene. Germline CDR1 SGHAT, CDR2 FQDESV (reference sequence). V lost 3 bases and J 4 bases, leaving 7 bases between the germline ends. This CDR3 is 13 amino acids long. For the CDR3, the DNA is TGTGCCAGCAGCTTTTATCGGTACAATGAGCAGTTCTTC. It specifies CASSFYRYNEQFF. Based on the CDR3 plus reference TRBV11-1 and TRBJ2-1, the full variable domain is EAEVAQSPRYKITEKSQAVAFWCDPISGHATLYWYRQILGQGPELLVQFQDESVVDDSQLPKDRFSAERLKGVDSTLKIQPAELGDSAMYLCASSFYRYNEQFFGPGTRLTVL.

This clonotype was observed at least ten times. The chain couples TRBV7-9 to TRBJ2-7; D is undetermined. CDR1 is SEHNR, CDR2 FQNEAQ, per germline (reference sequence). The V end was cut by 3 bases, the J end by 7 bases, with 10 bases between. The CDR3 loop spans 12 amino acids. As DNA, the CDR3 is TGTGCCAGCAGCTTCACATGGGGTGAGCAGTACTTC. Translated: CASSFTWGEQYF.

The sample holds many counts of this clonotype. The chain links TRBV6-2 or TRBV6-3 to TRBJ2-7; a possible D gene is TRBD1 (6 bases). The V gene's germline CDR1 is MNHEY and CDR2 SVGEGT. The ends were cut back, 5 bases at V and 4 bases at J, with 21 bases in the middle. The CDR3 contains 16 residues. The CDR3 is CASSHPRGTTLYEQYF. The CDR3, as DNA: TGTGCCAGCAGTCACCCCAGAGGGACAACTCTTTACGAGCAGTACTTC.

This clonotype was counted at least ten times. The gene calls are TRBV20-1 and TRBJ2-3; perhaps D is TRBD1 or TRBD2 (5 bases each). Trimming stripped 6 bases from V and 0 bases from J, with 13 bases between. CDR3 length equals 14 residues. Germline-derived CDR1 and CDR2 are DFQATT and SNEGSKA (reference sequence). The CDR3 protein is CSAMRGGSTDTQYF. DNA of the CDR3: TGCAGTGCCATGAGGGGCGGCAGCACAGATACGCAGTATTTT.

This clonotype was observed many times. The CDR3 DNA follows: TGTGCCAGCAGCTTAGACTTGGTGTCTAGCGGGAGTAACTATGAGCAGTTCTTC. It specifies CASSLDLVSSGSNYEQFF. V usage is TRBV7-6 and J usage is TRBJ2-1; 10 nucleotides align to TRBD2. The germline CDR1 and CDR2 sequences are SGHVS and FNYEAQ. The CDR3 loop spans 18 amino acids. V was clipped by 1 base and J by 8 bases; unmatched bases: 14.

The sample holds many counts of this clonotype. This CDR3 reads CATSRKSGLPLTEAFF. The CDR3 DNA is TGTGCCACCAGCAGAAAGTCCGGATTACCCCTTACTGAAGCTTTCTTT. The chain links TRBV15 to TRBJ1-1, with D uncertain. V was cut by 2 bases and J by 5 bases, with 18 bases left in between. Per germline, CDR1 LNHNV and CDR2 YYDKDF (reference sequence). The CDR3 extends over 16 amino acids.

This clonotype appeared a few times. The genes are TRBV19 and TRBJ2-7; D perhaps matches TRBD1 (5 bases). Germline V gene lookup returns CDR1 LNHDA and CDR2 SQIVND (reference sequence). The CDR3 is 14 residues long. Trimming took off 5 bases at V and 0 bases at J, with 11 bases between the two ends. CDR3 protein: CASSEDIFSYEQYF. In DNA, the CDR3 is TGTGCCAGTAGTGAGGACATTTTCTCCTACGAGCAGTACTTC. Full variable domain (missing parts from reference TRBV19 and TRBJ2-7): DGGITQSPKYLFRKEGQNVTLSCEQNLNHDAMYWYRQDPGQGLRLIYYSQIVNDFQKGDIAEGYSVSREKKESFPLTVTSAQKNPTAFYLCASSEDIFSYEQYFGPGTRLTVT.

This clonotype appeared many times. This chain's CDR3 is CASSPAGGRETQYF. CDR3 nucleotide sequence: TGTGCCAGCAGTCCAGCGGGAGGGAGGGAGACCCAGTACTTC. The V and J genes are TRBV12-3 or TRBV12-4 and TRBJ2-5, with 10 bases that match TRBD2. The length of the CDR3 is 14 residues. V gave up 5 bases and J gave up 5 bases; unmatched junction bases: 5.

This clonotype was counted many times. The V gene is TRBV27, the J gene TRBJ1-1; possibly TRBD1 for D (5 bases). The CDR3 loop spans 13 amino acids. V lost 5 bases, J lost 6 bases, and 13 bases lay in between. The germline gives CDR1 MNHEY, CDR2 SMNVEV (reference sequence). CDR3 sequence: CASSPQGLAEAFF. CDR3 bases: TGTGCCAGCAGTCCTCAGGGACTCGCTGAAGCTTTCTTT.

This clonotype was counted between two and nine times. V and J are TRBV28 and TRBJ1-1; 7 bases line up with TRBD1. J lost 3 bases, V lost 5 bases, and 9 bases had no gene match. The CDR3 totals 15 residues. The germline gives CDR1 MDHEN, CDR2 SYDVKM. The CDR3 nucleotides are TGTGCCAGCAGTGACTGGACAGGCACGGACACTGAAGCTTTCTTT. Its protein is CASSDWTGTDTEAFF.

This clonotype came up many times. V usage is TRBV28 and J usage is TRBJ1-5; no definite D call. From germline, CDR1 is MDHEN and CDR2 SYDVKM. This CDR3 region has 13 residues. V gave up 7 bases and J gave up 3 bases, with 10 bases separating them. The CDR3: CASISGSNQPQHF. The CDR3 region has the DNA TGTGCCAGCATTTCCGGGTCCAATCAGCCCCAGCATTTT.